A few counts support the clone carrying this T cell receptor (beta chain). A much bigger clone sits one base away, suggesting this may be a read error. The V end was cut by 6 bases, the J end by 7 bases, with 16 bases between. From germline, CDR1 is DFQATT and CDR2 SNEGSKA (reference sequence). The CDR3 contains 14 residues. This entry comes from a study of kidney transplant recipient with SARS-CoV-2 infection. In TCRdb, the reads were re-called with MiXCR into one record per CDR3 protein. This table holds 200,000 to 300,000 distinct CDR3 sequences, under 30% found once. Sequencing was performed on a blood sample, taken at baseline and on day 111 from a kidney transplant recipient. V usage is TRBV20-1 and J usage is TRBJ1-6, with unresolved D. This receptor was identified in a male patient in his thirties who had COVID-19 and was a kidney transplant recipient. Part of the T cell pool may stem from the graft donor. For the CDR3, the DNA is TGCAGTGCGAGTACAGCAGGAGGCAATTCACCCCTCCACTTT. Protein sequence: CSASTAGGNSPLHF.